These 13 T cell receptor beta chains were all obtained from the same sample, sequenced in a study of blood T cell repertoires in COVID-19. Profiled with immunoSEQ multiplex PCR; TCRdb holds only in-frame clones, not every one. The sample comprises over 40,000 clones, over 80% of which are singletons, and about 12% rests with the top ten. Sequenced material: peripheral blood. The origin of the receptors is a human donor in a cohort sampled during active COVID-19.

The table lists this clone with a count of one. The genes are TRBV4-1 and TRBJ2-7; D is possibly TRBD1 (7 bases). This CDR3 contains 16 residues. Trimming removed 0 bases from V and 2 bases from J, with 14 bases in between. The germline gives CDR1 MGHRA, CDR2 YSYEKL. The chain's CDR3 is CASSQDSRGVAYEQYF. CDR3 nucleotide sequence: TGCGCCAGCAGCCAAGATAGCAGGGGGGTAGCCTACGAGCAGTACTTC.

The chain recombines TRBV12-5 with TRBJ2-1, with 7 bases identical to TRBD1. Trimming took 1 base from V and 9 from J; bases not matched to a gene: 6. The CDR3 totals 14 residues. The germline V gene encodes CDR1 LGHNT and CDR2 FRNRAP. The CDR3 here is CASGLGGGSGEQFF. Written as DNA, the CDR3 is TGTGCTAGTGGTTTGGGAGGGGGCTCGGGTGAGCAGTTCTTC.

CDR3: CASSAGRAASTLHF. The CDR3 nucleotides are TGTGCCAGCAGCGCTGGGAGGGCAGCCAGCACCCTCCACTTT. This rearrangement joins TRBV11-2 to TRBJ1-6; the D is unclear. This CDR3 contains 14 residues. Trimming shortened V by 5 bases and J by 14 bases, and 19 bases separated the two germline ends. Looked up from germline, CDR1 is SGHAT and CDR2 is FQNNGV.

This sequence joins TRBV5-1 and TRBJ2-3; 7 nucleotides match TRBD2. The ends lost 0 bases at V and 2 bases at J; junction bases unmatched: 12. The CDR3 totals 18 residues. CDR1 and CDR2 (germline): SGHRS, YFSETQ. The CDR3 DNA reads as TGCGCCAGCAGCTTGGAGCCTCGGCTAGCGGACAACACAGATACGCAGTATTTT. Its protein is CASSLEPRLADNTDTQYF.

This sequence joins TRBV5-1 and TRBJ1-1; 7 bases align to TRBD1. With 1 base clipped from V and 1 base from J, the junction kept 4 bases outside the gene matches. There are 15 residues in the CDR3. The germline gives CDR1 SGHRS, CDR2 YFSETQ. The CDR3 bases are TGCGCCAGCAGCTTGCGGACAGGCCGGAACACTGAAGCTTTCTTT. Protein sequence: CASSLRTGRNTEAFF.

This clone occurred once. The chain recombines TRBV3-1 (or the pseudogene TRBV3-2) with TRBJ2-5; weak D call: TRBD2 (5 bases). Germline-derived CDR1 and CDR2 are LGHDT and YNNKEL (reference sequence). CDR3 length: 14 residues. V lost 6 bases and J 1 base, leaving 12 bases between the germline ends. The CDR3 DNA follows: TGTGCCAGCAGTCCCGCCGGACTCCAAGAGACCCAGTACTTC. It codes for CASSPAGLQETQYF.

The chain couples TRBV4-3 to TRBJ2-3; tentatively, D is TRBD2 (5 bases). The V gene lost 2 bases and the J gene lost 2 bases, with 26 bases spanning the gap. CDR3 size: 20 residues. CDR1 and CDR2 from the germline V gene are LGHNA and YSLEER. The chain's CDR3 is CASSQRPVRGNRHLTDTQYF. CDR3 DNA: TGCGCCAGCAGCCAACGACCCGTGAGAGGGAACCGGCACCTCACAGATACGCAGTATTTT.

J is TRBJ1-2 and V is TRBV4-2, with D possibly TRBD1 on 6 matching bases. The V gene lost 0 bases and the J gene lost 13 bases, with 15 bases spanning the gap. CDR1 and CDR2 (germline): LGHNA, YNFKEQ. This CDR3 is built from 13 residues. Written as DNA, the CDR3 is TGTGCCAGCAGCCAAGATCAGATCGGACAGAGCACCTTC. Protein sequence: CASSQDQIGQSTF.

V is TRBV9 and J is TRBJ2-2; TRBD1 might be the D (6 bases). Between the trimmed V and J ends, which lost 0 bases and 5 bases, there was a span of 11 bases. The CDR3 covers 15 residues. Germline lookup yields CDR1 SGDLS and CDR2 YYNGEE. This CDR3 reads CASSVVGTITGELFF. The CDR3 coding sequence is TGTGCCAGCAGCGTAGTTGGGACAATAACCGGGGAGCTGTTTTTT. The full variable domain, its missing parts supplied by reference TRBV9 and TRBJ2-2, is DSGVTQTPKHLITATGQRVTLRCSPRSGDLSVYWYQQSLDQGLQFLIQYYNGEERAKGNILERFSAQQFPDLHSELNLSSLELGDSALYFCASSVVGTITGELFFGEGSRLTVL.

This chain uses TRBV18 with TRBJ1-1; the D gene is possibly TRBD1 (6 bases). There are 14 residues in the CDR3. The germline V and J ends were trimmed by 1 base and 7 bases, with 13 bases remaining between them. Germline V gene sequence: CDR1 KGHSH, CDR2 LQKENI. CDR3 sequence: CASSPLQGEFEAFF. CDR3 DNA: TGTGCCAGCTCACCACTACAGGGTGAATTTGAAGCTTTCTTT. The full variable domain, with the rest looked up from reference TRBV18 and TRBJ1-1, is NAGVMQNPRHLVRRRGQEARLRCSPMKGHSHVYWYRQLPEEGLKFMVYLQKENIIDESGMPKERFSAEFPKEGPSILRIQQVVRGDSAAYFCASSPLQGEFEAFFGQGTRLTVV.

The rearrangement joins TRBV5-1 to TRBJ2-5, with D possibly being TRBD1 (5 bases). V lost 0 bases, J lost 2 bases, and 11 bases lay in between. Germline-derived CDR1 and CDR2 are SGHRS and YFSETQ. CDR3 length: 15 amino acids. This CDR3 is CASSLGGRDQETQYF. For the CDR3, the DNA is TGCGCCAGCAGCTTGGGGGGCAGGGATCAAGAGACCCAGTACTTC.

This rearrangement joins TRBV20-1 to TRBJ2-2; D is undetermined. V lost 4 bases and J 3 bases, leaving 3 bases between the germline ends. The CDR3 is made up of 11 amino acids. Germline assignment: CDR1 DFQATT and CDR2 SNEGSKA (reference sequence). The CDR3 loop is CSAIDTGELFF. DNA of the CDR3: TGCAGTGCTATCGACACCGGGGAGCTGTTTTTT.

The rearrangement links TRBV12-5 to TRBJ2-1, with a tentative D call TRBD1 (6 bases). Deletions cut 2 bases from V and 3 bases from J, with 20 bases between. This CDR3 region has 18 residues. The germline V gene has CDR1 LGHNT and CDR2 FRNRAP. DNA of the CDR3: TGTGCTAGTGGTTTGATCCTACTCCCCGACAGGATCTACAATGAGCAGTTCTTC. Protein sequence: CASGLILLPDRIYNEQFF.